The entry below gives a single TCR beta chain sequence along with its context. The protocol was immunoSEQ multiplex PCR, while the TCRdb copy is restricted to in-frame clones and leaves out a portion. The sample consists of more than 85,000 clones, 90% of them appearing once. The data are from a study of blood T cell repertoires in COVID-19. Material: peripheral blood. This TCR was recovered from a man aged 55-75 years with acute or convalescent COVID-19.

The CDR3 DNA reads as TGCAGCGTTGTCTGGACAGCAGGAGAGCAGTACTTC. Translation gives CSVVWTAGEQYF. The rearrangement links TRBV29-1 to TRBJ2-7; the D gene is possibly TRBD1 (6 bases). In germline, CDR1 is SQVTM, CDR2 ANQGSEA. This CDR3 region has 12 residues. The V and J ends lost 4 bases and 7 bases respectively, with 14 bases between them.